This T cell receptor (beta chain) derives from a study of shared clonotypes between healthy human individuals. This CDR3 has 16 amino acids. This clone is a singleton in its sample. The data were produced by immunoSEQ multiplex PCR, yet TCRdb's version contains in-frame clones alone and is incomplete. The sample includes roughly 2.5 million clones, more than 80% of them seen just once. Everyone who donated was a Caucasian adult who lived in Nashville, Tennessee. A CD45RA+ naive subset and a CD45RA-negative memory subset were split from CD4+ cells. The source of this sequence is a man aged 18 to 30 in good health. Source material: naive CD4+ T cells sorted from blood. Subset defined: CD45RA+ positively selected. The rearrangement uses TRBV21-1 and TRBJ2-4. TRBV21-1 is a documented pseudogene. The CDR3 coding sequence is TGTGCCAGCAGCAATGTAACGGGCTACCACAAAAACATTCAGTACTTC. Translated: CASSNVTGYHKNIQYF.